A selection of T cell receptor beta chains follows, all from one sample in a study of cytomegalovirus exposure and HLA in healthy donors. TCRdb's copy holds only in-frame clones and misses some; the assay was immunoSEQ multiplex PCR. The data hold 60,000 to 95,000 clones, with around 73% observed a single time. The sequenced sample consisted of PBMCs. These receptors came from a woman in her thirties or forties in good health and CMV-seropositive. Each CDR3 is given with its conserved first and last residue. Each record gives: clone size, J gene, D gene, V gene, CDR3 protein, CDR3 DNA. A D gene is named only where the DNA matches it firmly. Size values are once, few and many counts, or a class for expanded clones, and some rows have none.

few	TRBJ1-1	TRBD1	TRBV19	CASSIDRVTEAFF	TGTGCCAGTAGTATCGACAGGGTCACTGAAGCTTTCTTT
NA	TRBJ1-4	NA	TRBV5-5	CASSGGDVRSGEKLFF	TGTGCCAGCAGCGGAGGGGACGTACGAAGCGGGGAAAAACTGTTTTTT
NA	TRBJ2-1	NA	TRBV14	CASTLRGATYNEQFF	TGTGCCAGCACCCTCAGGGGGGCCACCTACAATGAGCAGTTCTTC
NA	TRBJ2-7	NA	TRBV7-6	CASSKGSSSYEQYF	TGTGCCAGCAGCAAGGGGTCTAGCTCCTACGAGCAGTACTTC
NA	TRBJ2-5	NA	TRBV6-5	CASSYGLSQETQYF	TGTGCCAGCAGTTACGGGCTGAGTCAAGAGACCCAGTACTTC
NA	TRBJ1-2	TRBD1	TRBV10-3	CAISEQGTAENYGYTF	TGTGCCATCAGTGAGCAGGGGACAGCAGAGAACTATGGCTACACCTTC
NA	TRBJ2-7	TRBD2	TRBV19	CASATSGGSSEQYF	TGTGCCTCGGCAACTAGCGGGGGGTCCTCCGAGCAGTACTTC
NA	TRBJ1-5	NA	TRBV5-1	CASSLSPEGNQPQHF	TGCGCCAGCAGCTTGTCACCGGAGGGAAATCAGCCCCAGCATTTT
once	TRBJ1-2	TRBD1	TRBV28	CVSGTGFFGYTF	TGTGTGTCCGGGACAGGGTTTTTCGGCTACACCTTC
NA	TRBJ2-5	NA	TRBV19	CASSQYSGIERETQYF	TGTGCCAGTAGTCAATATTCGGGTATTGAGAGGGAGACCCAGTACTTC
NA	TRBJ1-2	NA	TRBV28	CASSFPDNFGYTF	TGTGCCAGCAGTTTCCCCGACAATTTCGGCTACACCTTC
NA	TRBJ1-5	TRBD1	TRBV18	CASSPGTVSSNQPQHF	TGTGCCAGCTCACCCGGGACAGTCTCGAGCAATCAGCCCCAGCATTTT
NA	TRBJ2-5	TRBD2	TRBV28	CASRAASGGQTQYF	TGTGCCAGCAGAGCCGCCAGCGGGGGTCAGACCCAGTACTTC